A few counts support the clone carrying this T cell receptor (beta chain). This sample is part of a study of blood T cell repertoires in COVID-19. Overall study context: The origin of the acute and convalescent COVID-19 samples was the United States, Italy and Spain. PBMCs, B-cell-depleted T cells, or T cells provided the cDNA or gDNA that made up the material.

Seattle's enrolled individuals joined amid active infection and were then monitored longitudinally. Original data processing: Reference gene primers were amplified, and this amplification served to estimate nucleated cell counts. Here immunoSEQ multiplex PCR was the method, and the copy in TCRdb shows in-frame clones only, minus some. That table furnishes V, J and clone size, whereas the DNA furnished D and trimming. The sample lists 250,000 to 350,000 clones, 75% to 90% occurring once. Germline values: CDR1 SGHAT, CDR2 FQNNGV. V was clipped by 1 base and J by 0 bases; unmatched bases: 4. The CDR3 totals 16 residues.

Sequenced input: peripheral blood. The chain links TRBV11-2 to TRBJ2-3; 7 bases match TRBD2. The source is a woman aged 65 to 85 with COVID-19, enrolled during active disease. The DNA of the CDR3 is TGTGCCAGCAGCTTAGGCGGGACTACTAGCACAGATACGCAGTATTTT. This encodes CASSLGGTTSTDTQYF.